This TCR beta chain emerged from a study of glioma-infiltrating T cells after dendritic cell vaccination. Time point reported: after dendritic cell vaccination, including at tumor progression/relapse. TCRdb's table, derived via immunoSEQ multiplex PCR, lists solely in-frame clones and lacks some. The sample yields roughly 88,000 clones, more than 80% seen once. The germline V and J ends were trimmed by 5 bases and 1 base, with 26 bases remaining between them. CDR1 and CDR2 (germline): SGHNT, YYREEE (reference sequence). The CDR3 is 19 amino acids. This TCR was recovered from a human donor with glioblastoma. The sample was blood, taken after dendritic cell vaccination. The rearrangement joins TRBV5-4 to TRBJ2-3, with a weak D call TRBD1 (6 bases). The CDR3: CASSNEGVGTLLGTDTQYF. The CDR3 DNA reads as TGTGCCAGCAGTAACGAGGGGGTCGGTACCCTCCTGGGCACAGATACGCAGTATTTT.